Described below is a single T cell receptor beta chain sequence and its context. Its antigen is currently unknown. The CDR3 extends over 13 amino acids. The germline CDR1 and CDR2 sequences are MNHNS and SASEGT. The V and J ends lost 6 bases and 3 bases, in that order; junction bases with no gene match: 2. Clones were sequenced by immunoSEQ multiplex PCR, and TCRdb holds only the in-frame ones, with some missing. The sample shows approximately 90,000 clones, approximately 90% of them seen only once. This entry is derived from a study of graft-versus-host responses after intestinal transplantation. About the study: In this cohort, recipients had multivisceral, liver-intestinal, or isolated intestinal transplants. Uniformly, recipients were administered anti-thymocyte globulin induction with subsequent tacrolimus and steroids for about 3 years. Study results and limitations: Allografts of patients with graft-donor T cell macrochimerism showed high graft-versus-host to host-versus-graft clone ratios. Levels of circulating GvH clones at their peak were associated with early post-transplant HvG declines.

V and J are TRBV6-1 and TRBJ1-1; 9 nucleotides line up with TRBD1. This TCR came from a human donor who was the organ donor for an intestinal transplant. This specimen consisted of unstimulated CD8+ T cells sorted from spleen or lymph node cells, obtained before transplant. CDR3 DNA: TGTGCCAGCAGCGGACAGGGGTACACTGAAGCTTTCTTT. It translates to CASSGQGYTEAFF.